Listed here are 18 T cell receptor beta chains from one sample, sequenced in a study of long-term antiretroviral therapy in people with HIV. Researchers report immunoSEQ v3.0 was run at survey level. Here immunoSEQ multiplex PCR was the method, and the copy in TCRdb shows in-frame clones only, minus some. The table has 44,000 or so clones, nearly 95% seen once. The sample was unsorted PBMCs, taken 3.7 years after starting antiretroviral therapy. All receptors come from a woman in her forties or fifties with HIV.

This sequence joins TRBV27 and TRBJ1-1; perhaps TRBD1 as D (6 bases). Germline V gene data show CDR1 as MNHEY and CDR2 as SMNVEV (reference sequence). The CDR3 length is 13 residues. V was pared by 2 bases and J by 7 bases, with 11 bases between. The CDR3 DNA reads as TGTGCCAGCAGTTTAGGGGGGCTCGGTGAAGCTTTCTTT. This encodes CASSLGGLGEAFF.

The chain links TRBV12-5 to TRBJ2-7, with TRBD1 as a possible D gene (5 bases). V lost 0 bases and J 3 bases, leaving 21 bases between the germline ends. Germline V gene data show CDR1 as LGHNT and CDR2 as FRNRAP. The CDR3 length is 18 residues. The CDR3 region is CASGLVVLGGAKDYEQYF. CDR3 coding DNA: TGTGCTAGTGGTTTGGTAGTATTAGGTGGGGCAAAGGACTACGAGCAGTACTTC.

The chain links TRBV7-9 to TRBJ1-6; TRBD1 is a possible D gene (5 bases). CDR1 and CDR2 (germline): SEHNR, FQNEAQ (reference sequence). The V and J ends lost 5 bases and 9 bases respectively, with 11 bases between them. The CDR3 is made up of 13 amino acids. The CDR3 reads CASSDRAASPLHF. The DNA for the CDR3 is TGTGCCAGCAGCGACAGAGCCGCTTCACCCCTCCACTTT.

The chain links TRBV11-3 to TRBJ2-3; weak D call: TRBD2 (6 bases). Germline loops: CDR1 SGHNT, CDR2 YENEEA. The CDR3 is 11 amino acids. V was pared by 6 bases and J by 5 bases, with 6 bases between. The CDR3 region has the DNA TGTGCCAGCAGGGGAGGAGATACGCAGTATTTT. Translating it yields CASRGGDTQYF.

This clone was seen just once. The rearrangement links TRBV13 to TRBJ2-7; D remains ambiguous. The CDR3 spans 13 residues. The V gene lost 0 bases and the J gene lost 3 bases, with 6 bases spanning the gap. Germline CDR1 PRHDT, CDR2 FYEKMQ (reference sequence). Written as DNA, the CDR3 is TGTGCCAGCAGCTTAGGGCAGTTCTACGAGCAGTACTTC. Translating it yields CASSLGQFYEQYF.

The J gene is TRBJ2-2, the V gene TRBV5-4; TRBD2 matches 9 bases. The V segment lost 0 bases and the J segment 7 bases; nucleotides outside the gene matches: 10. This CDR3 region has 17 residues. The germline CDR1 and CDR2 sequences are SGHNT and YYREEE (reference sequence). CDR3 residues: CASSLEVLAGPGGELFF. CDR3 DNA: TGTGCCAGCAGCTTGGAGGTACTAGCGGGCCCCGGCGGGGAGCTGTTTTTT.

The rearrangement links TRBV19 to TRBJ1-4; perhaps TRBD1 as D (5 bases). Germline CDR1 is LNHDA and CDR2 is SQIVND (reference sequence). The ends were cut back, 1 base at V and 0 bases at J, with 15 bases in the middle. This CDR3 has 18 amino acids. This chain's CDR3 is CASSIGRRGPATNEKLFF. For the CDR3, the DNA is TGTGCCAGTAGTATAGGAAGGAGGGGACCCGCAACTAATGAAAAACTGTTTTTT.

The genes are TRBV27 and TRBJ2-7; the match to TRBD1 covers 10 bases. V lost 3 bases and J lost 6; bases outside the gene matches: 2. The CDR3 loop spans 13 amino acids. Germline V gene lookup returns CDR1 MNHEY and CDR2 SMNVEV (reference sequence). CDR3 sequence (DNA): TGTGCCAGCAGTTTCCGGACAGGGGGCGAGCAGTACTTC. This codes for CASSFRTGGEQYF.

The CDR3: CASSDCPRGVSYEQYF. DNA for the CDR3: TGTGCCAGCAGTGACTGTCCCAGGGGAGTCTCCTACGAGCAGTACTTC. The chain is built from TRBV6-4 and TRBJ2-7, with a tentative D call TRBD1 (6 bases). This CDR3 comprises 16 residues. CDR1 MRHNA and CDR2 SNTAGT come from the germline V gene. The V end lost 1 base, the J end lost 0 bases, and 13 bases lay between the germline ends.

This sequence joins TRBV5-1 and TRBJ1-1; D not resolved. Trimming cost V 2 bases and J 0 bases, with 11 bases left between them. The CDR3 covers 15 residues. Germline values: CDR1 SGHRS, CDR2 YFSETQ. CDR3 DNA: TGCGCCAGCAGCTTTAGGGTCAGGATGAACACTGAAGCTTTCTTT. As protein: CASSFRVRMNTEAFF.

This CDR3 reads CASGLRYEQYF. CDR3 DNA: TGTGCTAGTGGTCTCCGTTACGAGCAGTACTTC. J is TRBJ2-7 and V is TRBV12-5; D is undetermined. The germline gives CDR1 LGHNT, CDR2 FRNRAP. The germline V and J ends were trimmed by 5 bases and 4 bases, with 6 bases remaining between them. This CDR3 region has 11 residues.

The chain uses TRBV5-4 and TRBJ2-7, with TRBD2 as a possible D gene (7 bases). Germline lookup yields CDR1 SGHNT and CDR2 YYREEE (reference sequence). The V and J ends lost 3 bases and 2 bases respectively, with 15 bases between them. This CDR3 spans 15 amino acids. Here the CDR3 reads CASSWGGANTYEQYF. The CDR3 coding sequence is TGTGCCAGCAGCTGGGGGGGGGCGAATACCTACGAGCAGTACTTC. Drawing the rest from reference TRBV5-4 and TRBJ2-7, the complete variable domain is ETGVTQSPTHLIKTRGQQVTLRCSSQSGHNTVSWYQQALGQGPQFIFQYYREEENGRGNFPPRFSGLQFPNYSSELNVNALELDDSALYLCASSWGGANTYEQYFGPGTRLTVT.

The chain is built from TRBV7-2 and TRBJ1-1, with D perhaps matching TRBD1 (5 bases). This CDR3 region has 15 residues. Germline V gives CDR1 SGHTA, CDR2 FQGNSA. The ends were cut back, 7 bases at V and 6 bases at J, with 21 bases in the middle. The CDR3: CASTDFIQASPEAFF. In DNA, the CDR3 is TGTGCCAGCACCGACTTTATACAGGCTAGCCCTGAAGCTTTCTTT.

The chain employs TRBV18 and TRBJ1-5; no reliable D call. This CDR3 comprises 16 residues. Germline V gives CDR1 KGHSH, CDR2 LQKENI. The V and J ends lost 6 bases and 4 bases respectively, with 19 bases between them. CDR3 coding DNA: TGTGCCAGCTCCCTCGACGGGCAGCTTGGAAATCAGCCCCAGCATTTT. Its translation: CASSLDGQLGNQPQHF. Drawing the rest from reference TRBV18 and TRBJ1-5, the complete variable domain is NAGVMQNPRHLVRRRGQEARLRCSPMKGHSHVYWYRQLPEEGLKFMVYLQKENIIDESGMPKERFSAEFPKEGPSILRIQQVVRGDSAAYFCASSLDGQLGNQPQHFGDGTRLSIL.

The chain links TRBV21-1 to TRBJ2-7; the DNA was not compared with TRBD1, the D call given in the table. TRBV21-1 is flagged as a pseudogene. This CDR3 is 14 amino acids long. The CDR3 loop reads CASSKRWTGSEQYF. The CDR3, as DNA: TGTGCCAGCAGCAAACGTTGGACAGGGAGCGAGCAGTACTTC.

This clone was seen just once. The V gene is TRBV7-2, the J gene TRBJ1-5; 7 nucleotides agree with TRBD1. Per the germline V gene, CDR1 is SGHTA and CDR2 is FQGNSA. The ends lost 1 base at V and 4 bases at J; junction bases unmatched: 4. This CDR3 region has 15 residues. For the CDR3, the DNA is TGTGCCAGCAGCTTAGTAGTGGGACAGAATCAGCCCCAGCATTTT. It encodes CASSLVVGQNQPQHF.

V gene TRBV2 combines with J gene TRBJ1-1; perhaps TRBD1 as D (6 bases). V shed 7 bases and J shed 1 base, with 10 bases lying between them. Germline-derived CDR1 and CDR2 are SNHLY and FYNNEI. This CDR3 has 13 residues. The CDR3 DNA follows: TGTGCCAGCAAGACGACAGGGAACACTGAAGCTTTCTTT. Translation: CASKTTGNTEAFF.

This clone was seen just once. The chain recombines TRBV6-1 with TRBJ1-1; D unresolved. Trimming stripped 8 bases from V and 3 bases from J, with 7 bases between. The germline CDR1 and CDR2 sequences are MNHNS and SASEGT. The CDR3 loop spans 11 amino acids. CDR3 nucleotide sequence: TGTGCCAGCCCTAAGTACACTGAAGCTTTCTTT. This gives the protein CASPKYTEAFF.